Presented here are 24 T cell receptor beta chains from one specimen sequenced in a study of T-cell memory formation after mild COVID-19. TCRdb reprocessed the 5' RACE reads via MiXCR and lists one record per CDR3 protein. The sample has more than 300,000 distinct CDR3 sequences; 20% to 25% are singletons. The sample consisted of PBMCs or a T cell subset sorted from them (not recorded which). All receptors derive from a man aged 18 to 29 who had mild COVID-19 (a few samples of this study predate the infection). Cell type and time point are not known.

The table lists this clonotype with a few counts. The rearrangement links TRBV7-6 to TRBJ2-7; possibly TRBD1 or TRBD2 for D (5 bases each). The V end lost 0 bases, the J end lost 2 bases, and 14 bases lay between the germline ends. The germline CDR1 and CDR2 sequences are SGHVS and FNYEAQ. The length of the CDR3 is 16 residues. The CDR3 DNA is TGTGCCAGCAGCTTAGCCTGGGGACCCAGGACCTACGAGCAGTACTTC. This codes for CASSLAWGPRTYEQYF.

This clonotype was seen a handful of times. The chain joins TRBV7-6 to TRBJ1-2, with 7 bases matching TRBD1. From germline, CDR1 is SGHVS and CDR2 FNYEAQ. The CDR3 length is 14 residues. The ends lost 5 bases at V and 0 bases at J; junction bases unmatched: 3. The CDR3 DNA sequence: TGTGCCAGCAGCCCAGGGGGACCTAACTATGGCTACACCTTC. Protein: CASSPGGPNYGYTF. Together with reference TRBV7-6 and TRBJ1-2, the CDR3 gives the full variable domain: GAGVSQSPRYKVTKRGQDVALRCDPISGHVSLYWYRQALGQGPEFLTYFNYEAQQDKSGLPNDRFSAERPEGSISTLTIQRTEQRDSAMYRCASSPGGPNYGYTFGSGTRLTVV.

The CDR3 bases are TGCAGTGCTAGAGACGGACAGAGCTCTGGGGCCAACGTCCTGACTTTC. Amino acids: CSARDGQSSGANVLTF. The rearrangement links TRBV20-1 to TRBJ2-6, with D perhaps TRBD1 (6 bases). Germline V CDR1 and CDR2: DFQATT, SNEGSKA (reference sequence). V lost 0 bases, J lost 0 bases, and 9 bases lay in between. This CDR3 comprises 16 residues.

This clonotype appeared a few times. The V gene is TRBV19, the J gene TRBJ2-7; D ambiguous. CDR1 LNHDA and CDR2 SQIVND come from the germline V gene (reference sequence). The CDR3 consists of 13 residues. Trimming took 0 bases from V and 0 from J, leaving 3 bases between them. The CDR3 coding sequence is TGTGCCAGTAGTATAGAGGCCTCCTACGAGCAGTACTTC. It yields the protein CASSIEASYEQYF.

V gene TRBV24-1 combines with J gene TRBJ2-5, with D uncertain. The V end lost 0 bases, the J end lost 1 base, and 2 bases lay between the germline ends. CDR3 length: 13 residues. Looked up from germline, CDR1 is KGHDR and CDR2 is SFDVKD. The CDR3 protein is CATSDLGQETQYF. The CDR3 DNA sequence: TGTGCCACCAGTGATTTGGGCCAAGAGACCCAGTACTTC.

The CDR3 DNA sequence: TGTGCCAGCAGCTTTGGGATAGCGGGCGAGCAGTACGTC. Its protein is CASSFGIAGEQYV. J is TRBJ2-7 and V is TRBV5-6; TRBD2 matches at 7 bases. After removal of 2 bases from V and 6 bases from J, the junction contained 5 bases not matched to a gene. CDR3 length: 13 residues. Per the germline V gene, CDR1 is SGHDT and CDR2 is YYEEEE.

The chain uses TRBV6-2 or TRBV6-3 and TRBJ1-1; D is uncertain. V was cut by 5 bases and J by 4 bases, with 23 bases left in between. CDR3 length equals 17 residues. CDR1 and CDR2 from the germline V gene are MNHEY and SVGEGT. The CDR3 bases are TGTGCCAGCAGTCGCCGCACATACACCCCTGGCTTCACTGAAGCTTTCTTT. Its translation is CASSRRTYTPGFTEAFF.

This sequence joins TRBV2 and TRBJ2-1, with 12 bases identical to TRBD2. The CDR3 sequence is 17 residues long. J was trimmed by 6 bases and V by 6 bases; bases with no gene match: 12. Looked up from germline, CDR1 is SNHLY and CDR2 is FYNNEI. DNA for the CDR3: TGTGCCAGCAGCGCCCTCCCCCAGGGACTAGCGGGCAATGAGCAGTTCTTC. Its protein product is CASSALPQGLAGNEQFF. Full variable domain (rest looked up from reference TRBV2 and TRBJ2-1): EPEVTQTPSHQVTQMGQEVILRCVPISNHLYFYWYRQILGQKVEFLVSFYNNEISEKSEIFDDQFSVERPDGSNFTLKIRSTKLEDSAMYFCASSALPQGLAGNEQFFGPGTRLTVL.

The rearrangement links TRBV7-2 to TRBJ2-5; D is ambiguous. The CDR3 is 11 residues long. The V gene lost 5 bases and the J gene lost 4 bases, with 5 bases spanning the gap. The V gene's germline CDR1 is SGHTA and CDR2 FQGNSA. DNA of the CDR3: TGTGCCAGCAGCGCAAGAGAGACCCAGTACTTC. As protein: CASSARETQYF.

This clonotype was seen more than once but under ten times. The V gene is TRBV27, the J gene TRBJ2-7; 7 bases match TRBD2. Germline CDR1 MNHEY, CDR2 SMNVEV (reference sequence). J lost 7 bases, V lost 8 bases, and 11 bases had no gene match. CDR3 size: 13 residues. CDR3 nucleotides: TGTGCCAGCGGTCTCCGGGACTACGGAGAGCAGTACGTC. This sequence encodes CASGLRDYGEQYV.

The chain recombines TRBV5-1 with TRBJ2-7, with D perhaps TRBD2 (6 bases). Germline loops: CDR1 SGHRS, CDR2 YFSETQ. This CDR3 is built from 15 residues. The ends were cut back, 2 bases at V and 2 bases at J, with 14 bases in the middle. CDR3 in DNA: TGCGCCAGCAGCTTTTCTCTCGGGGGAACCTACGAGCAGTACTTC. Translation gives CASSFSLGGTYEQYF.

This clonotype was recorded a few times. The chain employs TRBV9 and TRBJ2-5, with a possible D match to TRBD2 (6 bases). V lost 1 base and J 1 base, leaving 11 bases between the germline ends. This CDR3 is 15 amino acids long. Germline loops: CDR1 SGDLS, CDR2 YYNGEE. CDR3 residues: CASSVNGGSQETQYF. The CDR3 DNA sequence: TGTGCCAGCAGCGTAAACGGGGGTAGCCAAGAGACCCAGTACTTC.

This clonotype was picked up a small number of times. The chain combines TRBV5-1 with TRBJ1-1; D ambiguous. CDR3 size: 14 residues. Germline assignment: CDR1 SGHRS and CDR2 YFSETQ. V was clipped by 0 bases and J by 0 bases, with 6 bases between them. The CDR3 loop is CASSLVELNTEAFF. CDR3 DNA sequence: TGCGCCAGCAGCTTGGTGGAGCTGAACACTGAAGCTTTCTTT.

The J gene is TRBJ2-7, the V gene TRBV11-1; 7 positions match TRBD1. The CDR3 has 14 residues. V lost 5 bases to trimming and J lost 0 bases; unmatched junction nucleotides: 4. From germline, CDR1 is SGHAT and CDR2 FQDESV (reference sequence). Here the CDR3 DNA reads TGTGCCAGCAGCGCCCGGGACAGCTCCTACGAGCAGTACGTC. Protein sequence: CASSARDSSYEQYV.

The chain uses TRBV9 and TRBJ2-4, with 12 nucleotides matching TRBD2. Germline V lookup: CDR1 SGDLS, CDR2 YYNGEE. The CDR3 totals 18 residues. The ends lost 0 bases at V and 9 bases at J; junction bases unmatched: 13. For the CDR3, the DNA is TGTGCCAGCAGCGTAGGGCTAGCGGGGGGGACGACTAATGGCATTCAGTACTTC. Protein: CASSVGLAGGTTNGIQYF. The whole variable domain, remainder taken from reference TRBV9 and TRBJ2-4, is DSGVTQTPKHLITATGQRVTLRCSPRSGDLSVYWYQQSLDQGLQFLIQYYNGEERAKGNILERFSAQQFPDLHSELNLSSLELGDSALYFCASSVGLAGGTTNGIQYFGAGTRLSVL.

This clonotype showed up just a few times. The rearrangement joins TRBV6-6 to TRBJ2-7; D gene uncertain. In germline, CDR1 is MNHNY, CDR2 SVGAGI (reference sequence). The CDR3 runs to 13 residues. Deletions cut 5 bases from V and 0 bases from J, with 8 bases between. CDR3 region: CASSRTDSYEQYV. CDR3 DNA sequence: TGTGCCAGCAGTAGGACGGACTCCTACGAGCAGTACGTC.

In its sample, this clonotype was seen a few times. The CDR3: CASSLKTGGYGYTF. CDR3 nucleotide sequence: TGTGCCAGCAGCCTAAAGACAGGGGGATATGGCTACACCTTC. The chain employs TRBV7-2 and TRBJ1-2, with 9 bases that match TRBD1. V lost 5 bases to trimming and J lost 5 bases; unmatched junction nucleotides: 6. The length of the CDR3 is 14 residues. Germline V gene sequence: CDR1 SGHTA, CDR2 FQGNSA. Supplemented by reference TRBV7-2 and TRBJ1-2, the full variable domain reads GAGVSQSPSNKVTEKGKDVELRCDPISGHTALYWYRQSLGQGLEFLIYFQGNSAPDKSGLPSDRFSAERTGGSVSTLTIQRTQQEDSAVYLCASSLKTGGYGYTFGSGTRLTVV.

The chain uses TRBV11-3 and TRBJ2-3; D is uncertain. Trimming took off 1 base at V and 2 bases at J, with 10 bases between the two ends. CDR1 SGHNT and CDR2 YENEEA come from the germline V gene. The length of the CDR3 is 15 residues. The DNA of the CDR3 is TGTGCCAGCAGCTTAGGTGGACCACACACAGATACGCAGTATTTT. Protein: CASSLGGPHTDTQYF.

This clonotype was observed a handful of times. This chain joins TRBV4-3 and TRBJ2-7, with TRBD2 matching 8 bases. After removal of 1 base from V and 2 bases from J, the junction contained 7 bases not matched to a gene. This CDR3 comprises 16 residues. The germline V gene has CDR1 LGHNA and CDR2 YSLEER. CDR3 residues: CASSQALAGQAYEQYF. DNA for the CDR3: TGCGCCAGCAGCCAAGCGCTAGCGGGTCAAGCCTACGAGCAGTACTTC.

This clonotype turned up a few times. V is TRBV29-1 and J is TRBJ2-1, with D perhaps TRBD1 or TRBD2 (5 bases each). Germline V gene lookup returns CDR1 SQVTM and CDR2 ANQGSEA. CDR3 length: 14 amino acids. Trimming shortened V by 4 bases and J by 0 bases, and 10 bases separated the two germline ends. CDR3 DNA sequence: TGCAGCGTTGCTGCAGGGAGCTCCTACAATGAGCAGTTCTTC. Translating it yields CSVAAGSSYNEQFF.

The chain joins TRBV20-1 to TRBJ1-1, with 7 bases fitting TRBD1. Trimming at V came to 0 bases and at J to 5 bases, leaving 9 bases not matched to a gene. CDR3 length: 15 residues. From germline, CDR1 is DFQATT and CDR2 SNEGSKA (reference sequence). The CDR3 here is CSARDNARGQTEAFF. The DNA of the CDR3 is TGCAGTGCTAGAGATAATGCTAGGGGGCAAACTGAAGCTTTCTTT.

The V call is TRBV12-3 or TRBV12-4, the J call TRBJ2-7, with D hard to call. Trimming stripped 6 bases from V and 8 bases from J, with 17 bases between. This CDR3 is built from 13 residues. The CDR3 sequence: CASSGSTGFKQYV. The CDR3 DNA follows: TGTGCCAGCAGCGGTAGTACTGGATTTAAGCAGTACGTC.

This sequence joins TRBV7-9 and TRBJ2-3, with D tentatively TRBD1 or TRBD2 (5 bases each). Germline CDR1 SEHNR, CDR2 FQNEAQ (reference sequence). Trimming removed 4 bases from V and 2 bases from J, with 22 bases in between. The CDR3 sequence is 18 residues long. In nucleotides, the CDR3 is TGTGCCAGCAGCTATAATTCGATGCTAGAGGGGCTCACAGATACGCAGTATTTT. Amino acids: CASSYNSMLEGLTDTQYF.

This clonotype was seen more than once but under ten times. The chain links TRBV7-9 to TRBJ2-3; D is possibly TRBD2 (7 bases). The CDR3 totals 15 residues. Germline V gene sequence: CDR1 SEHNR, CDR2 FQNEAQ (reference sequence). Trimming took 4 bases from V and 4 from J, leaving 15 bases between them. The CDR3 sequence is CASSSWSGGADTQYF. CDR3 in DNA: TGTGCCAGCAGCTCCTGGTCGGGGGGCGCAGATACGCAGTATTTT.